This T cell receptor (beta chain) was documented in a study of cytomegalovirus exposure and HLA in healthy donors. Study findings and constraints: Among TCR sequences, most were rare, though some public TCRs appeared in many donors. In a later analysis, HLA-associated beta chains showed higher expansion and lower generation probabilities than comparable chains.

In regard to this clone: Antigen: not known.

The PCR made use of 60 Vbeta and 13 Jbeta primers. Clones were sequenced by immunoSEQ multiplex PCR, and TCRdb holds only the in-frame ones, with some missing. The data hold about 160,000 clones, with approximately 81% observed a single time. The CDR3 consists of 13 residues. CDR1 and CDR2 from the germline V gene are SQVTM and ANQGSEA. Trimming took 6 bases from V and 3 from J; bases not matched to a gene: 2. Sequencing was carried out using PBMCs. The chain combines TRBV29-1 with TRBJ1-5; 10 nucleotides agree with TRBD1. This receptor was obtained from a man over 45 in good health and CMV-seropositive. The CDR3, as DNA: TGCAGCGTGGGACAGGGGATCAATCAGCCCCAGCATTTT. This gives the protein CSVGQGINQPQHF.